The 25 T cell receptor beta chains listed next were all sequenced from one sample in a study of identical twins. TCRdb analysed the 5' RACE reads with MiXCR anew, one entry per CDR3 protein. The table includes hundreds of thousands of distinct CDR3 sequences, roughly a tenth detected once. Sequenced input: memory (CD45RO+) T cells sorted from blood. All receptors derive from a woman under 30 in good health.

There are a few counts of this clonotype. This CDR3 is CAWTSGRRNEQFF. CDR3 DNA: TGTGCCTGGACTAGCGGGAGGCGCAATGAGCAGTTCTTC. The genes are TRBV30 and TRBJ2-1, with TRBD2 matching 11 bases. The CDR3 consists of 13 residues. Looked up from germline, CDR1 is GTSNPN and CDR2 is SVGIG (reference sequence). The J segment lost 6 bases and the V segment lost 4 bases, leaving 2 bases of the junction unmatched.

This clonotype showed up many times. The CDR3 nucleotides read TGTGCCACCAGCAGAGACGGAGGGGGCGGCCAGCCCCAGCATTTT. It encodes CATSRDGGGGQPQHF. The rearrangement joins TRBV15 to TRBJ1-5; TRBD1 aligns across 7 bases. Looked up from germline, CDR1 is LNHNV and CDR2 is YYDKDF (reference sequence). V was pared by 0 bases and J by 7 bases, with 6 bases of the junction left unmatched. This CDR3 contains 15 residues. The entire variable domain, with the rest obtained from reference TRBV15 and TRBJ1-5, is as follows: DAMVIQNPRYQVTQFGKPVTLSCSQTLNHNVMYWYQQKSSQAPKLLFHYYDKDFNNEADTPDNFQSRRPNTSFCFLDIRSPGLGDTAMYLCATSRDGGGGQPQHFGDGTRLSIL.

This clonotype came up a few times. The DNA of the CDR3 is TGTGCCAGTAGTCTAGGACCCACGGCTGGGGCCAACGTCCTGACTTTC. It specifies CASSLGPTAGANVLTF. This sequence joins TRBV19 and TRBJ2-6; D call uncertain. Looked up from germline, CDR1 is LNHDA and CDR2 is SQIVND (reference sequence). The CDR3 consists of 16 residues. Deletions cut 5 bases from V and 2 bases from J, with 13 bases between.

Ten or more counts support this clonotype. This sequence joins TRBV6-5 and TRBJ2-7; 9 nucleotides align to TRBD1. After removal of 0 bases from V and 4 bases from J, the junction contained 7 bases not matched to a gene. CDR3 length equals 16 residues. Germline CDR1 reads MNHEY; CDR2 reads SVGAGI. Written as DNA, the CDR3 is TGTGCCAGCAGTTACTCTCTACCGGGACAGGGTTACGAGCAGTACTTC. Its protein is CASSYSLPGQGYEQYF.

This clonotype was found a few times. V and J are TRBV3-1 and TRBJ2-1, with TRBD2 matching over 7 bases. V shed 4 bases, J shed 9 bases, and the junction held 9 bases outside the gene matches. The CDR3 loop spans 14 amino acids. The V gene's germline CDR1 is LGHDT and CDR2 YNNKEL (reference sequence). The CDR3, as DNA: TGTGCCAGCAGCCCCGCCTGGGGCGGGAGTGAGCAGTTCTTC. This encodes CASSPAWGGSEQFF.

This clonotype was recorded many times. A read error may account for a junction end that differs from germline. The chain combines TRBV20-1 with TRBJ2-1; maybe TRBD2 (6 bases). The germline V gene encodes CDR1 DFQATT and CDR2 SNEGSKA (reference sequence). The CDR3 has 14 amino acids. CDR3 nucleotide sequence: TGCAGTGCTAGCCGTCCGGGAGCGGAGAGGAAAAGTTGGTTC. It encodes CSASRPGAERKSWF.

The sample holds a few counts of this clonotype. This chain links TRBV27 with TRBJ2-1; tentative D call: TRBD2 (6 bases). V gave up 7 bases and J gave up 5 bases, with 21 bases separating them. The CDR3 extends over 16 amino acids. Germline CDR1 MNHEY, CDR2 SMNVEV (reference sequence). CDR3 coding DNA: TGTGCCAGCACGCTTGGGTGGGGGAGGTGGGACAATGAGCAGTTCTTC. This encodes CASTLGWGRWDNEQFF.

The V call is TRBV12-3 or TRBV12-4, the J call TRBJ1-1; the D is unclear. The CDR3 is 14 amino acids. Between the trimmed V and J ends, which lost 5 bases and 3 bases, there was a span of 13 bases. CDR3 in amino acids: CASSRDAGYTEAFF. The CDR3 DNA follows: TGTGCCAGCAGTCGTGATGCGGGATACACTGAAGCTTTCTTT.

This CDR3 reads CSASRQALHGYTF. In nucleotides, the CDR3 is TGCAGTGCTTCGCGGCAGGCCTTACATGGCTACACCTTC. The J gene is TRBJ1-2, the V gene TRBV20-1; D remains ambiguous. The ends were cut back, 5 bases at V and 6 bases at J, with 16 bases in the middle. CDR3 length equals 13 residues. Germline V gene sequence: CDR1 DFQATT, CDR2 SNEGSKA (reference sequence).

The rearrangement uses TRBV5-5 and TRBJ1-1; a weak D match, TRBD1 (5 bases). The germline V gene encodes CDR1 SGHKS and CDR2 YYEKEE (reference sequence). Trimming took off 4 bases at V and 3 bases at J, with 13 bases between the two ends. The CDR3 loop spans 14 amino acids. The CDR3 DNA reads TGTGCCAGCAGCGGGGCGGCGATGTACACTGAAGCTTTCTTT. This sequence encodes CASSGAAMYTEAFF.

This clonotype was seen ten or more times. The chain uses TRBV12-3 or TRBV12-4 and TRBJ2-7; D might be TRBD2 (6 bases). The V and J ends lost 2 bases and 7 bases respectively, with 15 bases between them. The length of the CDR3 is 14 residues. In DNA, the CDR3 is TGTGCCAGCAGTTTAACGTGGGGTGCGGGGGAGCAGTACTTC. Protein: CASSLTWGAGEQYF.

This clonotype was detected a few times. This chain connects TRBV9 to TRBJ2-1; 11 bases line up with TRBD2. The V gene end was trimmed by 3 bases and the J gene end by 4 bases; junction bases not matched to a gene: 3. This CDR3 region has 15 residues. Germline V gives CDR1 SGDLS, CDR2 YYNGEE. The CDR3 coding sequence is TGTGCCAGCAGCGCCACTAGCGGGGGATACAATGAGCAGTTCTTC. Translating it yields CASSATSGGYNEQFF.

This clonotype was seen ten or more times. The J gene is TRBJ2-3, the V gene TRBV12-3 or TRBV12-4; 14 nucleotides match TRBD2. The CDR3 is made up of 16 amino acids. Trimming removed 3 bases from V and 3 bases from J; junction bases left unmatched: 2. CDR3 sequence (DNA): TGTGCCAGCAGTTTGGGACTAGCGGGAGTTACAGATACGCAGTATTTT. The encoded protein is CASSLGLAGVTDTQYF.

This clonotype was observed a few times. The CDR3 bases are TGTGCCAGCTCACTGGGACCAGGGGGGGACAATGAGCAGTTCTTC. Translation: CASSLGPGGDNEQFF. The chain employs TRBV18 and TRBJ2-1, with D tentatively TRBD1 or TRBD2 (7 bases each). This CDR3 is built from 15 residues. From germline, CDR1 is KGHSH and CDR2 LQKENI. The V and J ends lost 4 bases and 5 bases respectively, with 15 bases between them. The complete variable domain, with remaining parts taken from reference TRBV18 and TRBJ2-1, reads NAGVMQNPRHLVRRRGQEARLRCSPMKGHSHVYWYRQLPEEGLKFMVYLQKENIIDESGMPKERFSAEFPKEGPSILRIQQVVRGDSAAYFCASSLGPGGDNEQFFGPGTRLTVL.

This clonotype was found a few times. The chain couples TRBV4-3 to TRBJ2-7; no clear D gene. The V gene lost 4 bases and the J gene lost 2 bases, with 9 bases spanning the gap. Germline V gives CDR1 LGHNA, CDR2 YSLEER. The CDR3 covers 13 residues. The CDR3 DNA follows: TGCGCCAGCAGCCGTTCTACCGCCTACGAGCAGTACTTC. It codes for CASSRSTAYEQYF.

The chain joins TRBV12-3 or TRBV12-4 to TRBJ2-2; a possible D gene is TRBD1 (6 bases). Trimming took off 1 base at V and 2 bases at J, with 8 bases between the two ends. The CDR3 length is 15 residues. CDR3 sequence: CASSLVRGNTGELFF. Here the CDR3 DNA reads TGTGCCAGCAGTTTAGTCAGGGGAAACACCGGGGAGCTGTTTTTT.

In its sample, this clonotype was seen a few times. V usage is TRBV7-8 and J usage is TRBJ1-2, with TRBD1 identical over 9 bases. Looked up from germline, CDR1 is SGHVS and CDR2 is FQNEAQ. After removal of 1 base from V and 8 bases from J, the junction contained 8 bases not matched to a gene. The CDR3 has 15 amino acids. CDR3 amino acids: CASSLGDRALQGYTF. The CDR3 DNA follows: TGTGCCAGCAGCTTAGGGGACAGGGCCCTTCAGGGCTACACCTTC.

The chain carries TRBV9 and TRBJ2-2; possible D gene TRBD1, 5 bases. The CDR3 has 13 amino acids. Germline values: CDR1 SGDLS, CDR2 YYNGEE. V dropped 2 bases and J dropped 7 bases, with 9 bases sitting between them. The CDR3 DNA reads TGTGCCAGCAGCGTTCAGGGTGGCGGGGAGCTGTTTTTT. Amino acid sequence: CASSVQGGGELFF.

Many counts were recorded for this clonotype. The CDR3 DNA is TGCAGTGCTAAGTTCCCGAGCTCCTACGAGCAGTACTTC. This translates into CSAKFPSSYEQYF. The J gene is TRBJ2-7, the V gene TRBV20-1; D unresolved. Per the germline V gene, CDR1 is DFQATT and CDR2 is SNEGSKA (reference sequence). V lost 4 bases and J 0 bases, leaving 10 bases between the germline ends. The CDR3 covers 13 residues.

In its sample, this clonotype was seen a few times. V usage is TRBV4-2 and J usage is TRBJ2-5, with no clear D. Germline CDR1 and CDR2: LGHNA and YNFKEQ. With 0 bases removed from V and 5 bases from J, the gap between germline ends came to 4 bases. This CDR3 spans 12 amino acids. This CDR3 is CASSQESETQYF. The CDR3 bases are TGTGCCAGCAGCCAAGAGTCGGAGACCCAGTACTTC.

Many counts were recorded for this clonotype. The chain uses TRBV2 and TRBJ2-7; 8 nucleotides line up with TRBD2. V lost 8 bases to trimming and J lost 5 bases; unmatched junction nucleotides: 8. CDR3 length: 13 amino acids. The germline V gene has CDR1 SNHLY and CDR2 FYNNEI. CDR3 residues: CASGLATWDEQYF. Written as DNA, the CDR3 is TGTGCCAGCGGACTAGCCACATGGGACGAGCAGTACTTC.

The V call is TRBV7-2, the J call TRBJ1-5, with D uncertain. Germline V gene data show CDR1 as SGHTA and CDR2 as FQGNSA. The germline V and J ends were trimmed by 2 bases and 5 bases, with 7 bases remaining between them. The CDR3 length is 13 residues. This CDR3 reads CASSLTQDQPQHF. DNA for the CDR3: TGTGCCAGCAGCTTAACGCAGGATCAGCCCCAGCATTTT.

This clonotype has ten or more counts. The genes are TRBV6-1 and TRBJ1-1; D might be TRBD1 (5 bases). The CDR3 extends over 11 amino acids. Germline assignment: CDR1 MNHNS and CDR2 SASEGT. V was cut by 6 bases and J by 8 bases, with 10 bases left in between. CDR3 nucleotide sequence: TGTGCCAGCAGATGGACAAGGGAAGCTTTCTTT. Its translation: CASRWTREAFF.

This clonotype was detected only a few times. The CDR3 reads CSAKGMFRYKSSSTDTQYF. CDR3 bases: TGCAGTGCTAAAGGGATGTTTCGGTACAAATCGTCTAGCACAGATACGCAGTATTTT. The chain links TRBV20-1 to TRBJ2-3; D is undetermined. This CDR3 spans 19 amino acids. Trimming took 4 bases from V and 0 from J, leaving 26 bases between them. CDR1 and CDR2 (germline): DFQATT, SNEGSKA (reference sequence).

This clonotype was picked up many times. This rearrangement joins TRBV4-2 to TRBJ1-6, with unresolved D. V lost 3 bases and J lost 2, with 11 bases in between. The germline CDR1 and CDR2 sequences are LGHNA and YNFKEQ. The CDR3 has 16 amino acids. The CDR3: CASSQADRAYNSPLHF. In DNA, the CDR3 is TGTGCCAGCAGCCAGGCTGATAGGGCCTATAATTCACCCCTCCACTTT.